The TCR beta chain described here comes from a study of cytomegalovirus exposure and HLA in healthy donors. Points from the study as a whole: Rarity held for most TCR sequences, but there were some public TCRs that occurred in many donors. A classifier reportedly called cytomegalovirus status with high sensitivity and specificity.

V gave up 6 bases and J gave up 0 bases, with 6 bases separating them. The CDR3 is 14 residues long. Germline V gene data show CDR1 as SNHLY and CDR2 as FYNNEI. Sequencing was performed with immunoSEQ multiplex PCR; in TCRdb, only in-frame clones are kept and a portion is missing. The sample includes about 180,000 clones, around 84% of them seen just once. For this clone: Its antigen remains unknown.

Material: PBMCs. V gene TRBV2 combines with J gene TRBJ2-6; D not resolved. This sequence was found in a man younger than 30 in good health and CMV-seropositive. CDR3 in amino acids: CASRASSGANVLTF. The CDR3 nucleotides read TGTGCCAGCAGGGCCAGCTCTGGGGCCAACGTCCTGACTTTC.